Listed below are T cell receptor beta chains from one sample, sequenced in a study of cytomegalovirus exposure and HLA in healthy donors. TCRdb keeps only in-frame clones here, not all; method: immunoSEQ multiplex PCR. The top ten clones hold about 2.9% of a sample with around 150,000 clones, 68% of them seen once. Sequenced input: PBMCs. The source of these receptors is a woman aged 40-49 years in good health and CMV-seropositive. CDR3s include the opening cysteine and the closing phenylalanine or tryptophan. The order of the fields is D gene, V gene, CDR3 protein. A D gene is named only where the DNA matches it firmly.

d_gene: .
v_gene: TRBV15
CDR3aa: CATSRDRGNYGYTF

d_gene: TRBD1
v_gene: TRBV27
CDR3aa: CASSRSGGAYGYTF

d_gene: TRBD1
v_gene: TRBV5-1
CDR3aa: CASSLGGDRAGSQPQHF

d_gene: TRBD1
v_gene: TRBV7-2
CDR3aa: CASSLGDREFYEQYF

d_gene: .
v_gene: TRBV9
CDR3aa: CASSVAPDTISTQGEQFF

d_gene: .
v_gene: TRBV21-1
CDR3aa: CASSKGRTSDTQYF

d_gene: .
v_gene: TRBV6-5
CDR3aa: CASSYSRRGGNTIYF

d_gene: TRBD1
v_gene: TRBV5-8
CDR3aa: CASSLDAGGGYEQYF

d_gene: .
v_gene: TRBV7-3
CDR3aa: CASSPFRTSNYGYTF

d_gene: TRBD1
v_gene: TRBV9
CDR3aa: CASSEWTGDEDGYTF

d_gene: TRBD1
v_gene: TRBV2
CDR3aa: CASRPQRTGYEQYF

d_gene: TRBD1
v_gene: TRBV7-6
CDR3aa: CASSSRTGGWNTIYF

d_gene: .
v_gene: TRBV7-6
CDR3aa: CASSLGSGGVTEAFF

d_gene: .
v_gene: TRBV2
CDR3aa: CASNWYNEQFF

d_gene: TRBD1
v_gene: TRBV5-4
CDR3aa: CASSSHTGQGNQPQNF

d_gene: TRBD2
v_gene: TRBV4-3
CDR3aa: CASSRESGRAGPDTQYF

d_gene: .
v_gene: TRBV5-1
CDR3aa: CASSLAEGTHNYEQYF

d_gene: .
v_gene: TRBV2
CDR3aa: CASRRTESSYEQYF

d_gene: .
v_gene: TRBV9
CDR3aa: CASSVNSFSNTGELFF

d_gene: .
v_gene: TRBV5-1
CDR3aa: CASSFDGDTGELFF

d_gene: TRBD1
v_gene: TRBV7-2
CDR3aa: CASSSGGTGGLKTQYF

d_gene: TRBD2
v_gene: TRBV13
CDR3aa: CASSLVSGGGTDTQYF

d_gene: .
v_gene: TRBV10-1
CDR3aa: CASSEKLVRDTQYF

d_gene: .
v_gene: TRBV6-1
CDR3aa: CASSFSYYEQYF

d_gene: TRBD2
v_gene: TRBV5-6
CDR3aa: CASSPLAGVRDEQYF

d_gene: .
v_gene: TRBV7-9
CDR3aa: CASSEHSQYTQYF

d_gene: .
v_gene: TRBV6-5
CDR3aa: CASSYSTRGNSYTF

d_gene: TRBD1
v_gene: TRBV6-5
CDR3aa: CASRRTGANYGYTF

d_gene: TRBD1
v_gene: TRBV7-9
CDR3aa: CASSRTGGYGYTF

d_gene: TRBD1
v_gene: TRBV5-1
CDR3aa: CASMWDRGGSSGANVLTF

d_gene: .
v_gene: TRBV5-1
CDR3aa: CASSPGGGGQPQHF

d_gene: TRBD1
v_gene: TRBV5-1
CDR3aa: CASSSGTGVEQYF

d_gene: .
v_gene: TRBV7-2
CDR3aa: CASSFTPGLSNQPQHF

d_gene: .
v_gene: TRBV6-5
CDR3aa: CASSTGAIYEQYF

d_gene: TRBD1
v_gene: TRBV19
CDR3aa: CASRETGGTEAFF

d_gene: TRBD2
v_gene: TRBV4-1
CDR3aa: CASSHLAGGFYEQYF

d_gene: .
v_gene: TRBV7-2
CDR3aa: CASRPNSGYSGNTIYF

d_gene: .
v_gene: TRBV18
CDR3aa: CASSGLDNSPLHF

d_gene: .
v_gene: TRBV28
CDR3aa: CASSLPPGPTDTQYF

d_gene: .
v_gene: TRBV19
CDR3aa: CASSIGRFNEQFF

d_gene: TRBD2
v_gene: TRBV5-1
CDR3aa: CASSPPGLASTGELFF

d_gene: TRBD1
v_gene: TRBV27
CDR3aa: CASTWGTGSYNEQFF

d_gene: .
v_gene: TRBV4-3
CDR3aa: CASSPGWAGELFF

d_gene: TRBD1
v_gene: TRBV7-2
CDR3aa: CASSDRQGYGYTF

d_gene: TRBD2
v_gene: TRBV4-1
CDR3aa: CASSRSLAGGYNEQFF

d_gene: TRBD2
v_gene: TRBV9
CDR3aa: CASSVVAGGRDTQYF

d_gene: TRBD2
v_gene: TRBV6-5
CDR3aa: CASSSGLAGRHEQFF